These 15 T cell receptor beta chains share one sample of origin, sequenced in a study of early T cells in non-severe SARS-CoV-2 infection. TCRdb independently ran MiXCR on the 5' RACE reads; one entry per CDR3 protein. Of 81,000 or so distinct CDR3 sequences in the sample, approximately 12% were seen once. Sequenced material: whole blood. Receptors were obtained from an adult who was a healthcare worker with PCR-confirmed SARS-CoV-2 infection or an uninfected control (not recorded which).

This clonotype was found once. The chain uses TRBV3-1 and TRBJ1-6; D remains unclear. The CDR3 has 13 amino acids. V gave up 0 bases and J gave up 9 bases, with 6 bases separating them. CDR1 and CDR2 (germline): LGHDT, YNNKEL (reference sequence). CDR3 coding DNA: TGTGCCAGCAGCCAAGATCCCGGTTCACCCCTCCACTTT. Its protein product is CASSQDPGSPLHF.

At least ten counts were recorded for this clonotype. CDR3 coding DNA: TGTGCCAGCAGCTTGGGGGGGCACCCGGGGGCCAACGTCCTGACTTTC. Protein product: CASSLGGHPGANVLTF. The chain couples TRBV5-6 to TRBJ2-6; D is possibly TRBD1 (6 bases). V gave up 0 bases and J gave up 4 bases, with 11 bases separating them. This CDR3 is 16 amino acids long. The germline V gene encodes CDR1 SGHDT and CDR2 YYEEEE.

The CDR3 nucleotides read TGTGCCAGCAGTTTAACAGGGGGTAACAATCAGCCCCAGCATTTT. It yields the protein CASSLTGGNNQPQHF. This chain uses TRBV12-3 or TRBV12-4 with TRBJ1-5, with 8 bases lining up with TRBD1. The CDR3 length is 15 residues. The V gene end was trimmed by 2 bases and the J gene end by 3 bases; junction bases not matched to a gene: 3.

In its sample, this clonotype was seen many times. V usage is TRBV2 and J usage is TRBJ1-1; possible D gene TRBD1, 6 bases. The CDR3 covers 15 residues. V gave up 6 bases and J gave up 3 bases, with 17 bases separating them. Germline V CDR1 and CDR2: SNHLY, FYNNEI. CDR3 DNA sequence: TGTGCCAGCAGCTTATCCGAAGGGGGGGACACTGAAGCTTTCTTT. Its translation: CASSLSEGGDTEAFF.

The chain has TRBV12-3 or TRBV12-4 and TRBJ2-1, with 7 bases matching TRBD1. CDR3 length equals 13 residues. Losses at the gene ends were 5 bases for V and 7 bases for J; bases not matched to a gene: 5. In nucleotides, the CDR3 is TGTGCCAGCAGTATCGGGACAGCGAATGAGCAGTTCTTC. This encodes CASSIGTANEQFF.

This clonotype was counted at least ten times. CDR3: CASSAGQGDTGAEAFF. The CDR3 DNA reads as TGTGCCAGCAGCGCCGGACAGGGGGATACGGGAGCTGAAGCTTTCTTT. The chain employs TRBV6-2 or TRBV6-3 and TRBJ1-1, with TRBD1 identical over 10 bases. V gave up 6 bases and J gave up 6 bases; unmatched junction bases: 13. Germline V CDR1 and CDR2: MNHEY, SVGEGT. The CDR3 has 16 amino acids.

Ten or more counts support this clonotype. The genes are TRBV18 and TRBJ2-5; D is perhaps TRBD2 (5 bases). Trimming removed 3 bases at V and 1 base at J, with 12 bases between. Germline V lookup: CDR1 KGHSH, CDR2 LQKENI. The CDR3 consists of 15 residues. This CDR3 is CASSPGMGAQETQYF. The CDR3 bases are TGTGCCAGCTCACCGGGGATGGGAGCCCAAGAGACCCAGTACTTC.

This clonotype came up many times. This CDR3 reads CASSPRRDSGVAYEQYF. In DNA, the CDR3 is TGTGCCAGCAGTCCAAGACGGGATAGCGGGGTTGCCTACGAGCAGTACTTC. The chain employs TRBV27 and TRBJ2-7; 8 bases agree with TRBD2. In germline, CDR1 is MNHEY, CDR2 SMNVEV (reference sequence). CDR3 length: 17 amino acids. J gave up 2 bases and V 5 bases, and 14 bases lay outside the gene matches.

This clonotype was seen ten or more times. The chain has TRBV20-1 and TRBJ2-1, with D possibly matching TRBD2 (6 bases). The CDR3 totals 14 residues. From germline, CDR1 is DFQATT and CDR2 SNEGSKA (reference sequence). V gave up 3 bases and J gave up 8 bases, with 17 bases separating them. The CDR3 here is CSASGSKLGHEQFF. CDR3 nucleotides: TGCAGTGCTAGCGGGAGTAAGTTAGGCCATGAGCAGTTCTTC.

This clonotype was seen at least ten times. The chain carries TRBV6-1 and TRBJ1-5; tentative D call: TRBD1 (5 bases). V was trimmed by 6 bases and J by 0 bases, leaving 15 bases between them. Germline V gene lookup returns CDR1 MNHNS and CDR2 SASEGT. The CDR3 consists of 16 residues. Written as DNA, the CDR3 is TGTGCCAGCAGCGGGGACGGCTACTTTAGCAATCAGCCCCAGCATTTT. It specifies CASSGDGYFSNQPQHF.

This clonotype was detected ten times or more. The chain is built from TRBV27 and TRBJ2-7; TRBD1 aligns across 7 bases. Germline CDR1 is MNHEY and CDR2 is SMNVEV (reference sequence). The CDR3 has 15 residues. V lost 3 bases to trimming and J lost 0 bases; unmatched junction nucleotides: 5. The CDR3 nucleotides are TGTGCCAGCAGTTTTAAGGGGGCCAACTCCTACGAGCAGTACTTC. It translates to CASSFKGANSYEQYF.

This clonotype was seen repeatedly, ten times or more. The rearrangement links TRBV6-6 to TRBJ2-2; D call uncertain. V dropped 7 bases and J dropped 2 bases, with 2 bases sitting between them. In germline, CDR1 is MNHNY, CDR2 SVGAGI (reference sequence). The CDR3 totals 11 residues. CDR3 sequence reads: CASTNTGELFF. The DNA of the CDR3 is TGTGCCAGCACCAACACCGGGGAGCTGTTTTTT.

The chain couples TRBV18 to TRBJ1-1, with D possibly TRBD1 on 5 matching bases. Germline V lookup: CDR1 KGHSH, CDR2 LQKENI. Trimming shortened V by 5 bases and J by 8 bases, and 12 bases separated the two germline ends. This CDR3 is built from 12 residues. CDR3 amino acids: CASSGDRTEAFF. CDR3 sequence (DNA): TGTGCCAGCTCAGGGGACCGGACGGAAGCTTTCTTT.

Only a few counts were recorded for this clonotype. The chain couples TRBV7-9 to TRBJ2-2, with D unclear. The V end was cut by 1 base, the J end by 0 bases, with 12 bases between. Germline loops: CDR1 SEHNR, CDR2 FQNEAQ (reference sequence). The CDR3 is made up of 17 amino acids. The DNA of the CDR3 is TGTGCCAGCAGCTTAGAACTCGGGCGTCCGAACACCGGGGAGCTGTTTTTT. Its translation: CASSLELGRPNTGELFF.

The chain couples TRBV28 to TRBJ2-3; D may correspond to TRBD1 or TRBD2 (5 bases each). The germline V gene encodes CDR1 MDHEN and CDR2 SYDVKM. CDR3 length equals 15 residues. V dropped 3 bases and J dropped 5 bases, with 15 bases sitting between them. The CDR3 reads CASSLGQGDKDTQYF. The CDR3 DNA is TGTGCCAGCAGTTTGGGGCAGGGAGACAAAGATACGCAGTATTTT.